One and the same sample provided the 20 T cell receptor beta chains below, sequenced in a study of T cells in Graves' hyperthyroidism and ophthalmopathy (dated by TCRdb to between 2019 and 2020). To prepare the library, multiplex PCR was applied. Sequencing was carried out with an Illumina HiSeq 2000. The TCR beta CDR3 regions were amplified from the RNA transcripts. For the first round of RT-PCR on the TCR CDR3, the HTBI primer set was used together with the Qiagen OneStep RT-PCR kit. TCRdb reanalyzed the raw reads on its own, using fastp at Q25 for trimming and MiXCR for clone calling, and kept in-frame beta chains. One record per CDR3 amino acid sequence lists the most common genes and DNA. Counted in this sample were a few hundred thousand distinct CDR3 sequences; about 14% of them appeared once. The top ten clones comprise 5.5% to 7.5% of the sample. The sequencing sample was made of blood. These receptors were taken from a woman in her 30s with Graves' hyperthyroidism that later progressed to Graves' ophthalmopathy.

This clonotype was seen ten or more times. V is TRBV20-1 and J is TRBJ2-7; 13 bases line up with TRBD2. The CDR3 sequence is 16 residues long. V lost 5 bases, J lost 2 bases, and 9 bases stayed unmatched. Germline V gene data show CDR1 as DFQATT and CDR2 as SNEGSKA (reference sequence). The CDR3 region has the DNA TGCAGTGCTCCGCCTGAGGGGACTAGCGGGGCCTACGAGCAGTACTTC. This encodes CSAPPEGTSGAYEQYF.

This clonotype was observed at least ten times. The CDR3 sequence is CSVEEGGDEQFF. DNA of the CDR3: TGCAGCGTTGAAGAGGGGGGGGATGAGCAGTTCTTC. This chain uses TRBV29-1 with TRBJ2-1, with TRBD2 identical over 7 bases. V dropped 0 bases and J dropped 8; count of bases not matched to a gene: 1. The CDR3 runs 12 residues. In germline, CDR1 is SQVTM, CDR2 ANQGSEA.

A single count supports this clonotype. This chain uses TRBV30 with TRBJ1-6; possible D gene TRBD1, 6 bases. The length of the CDR3 is 15 residues. The germline gives CDR1 GTSNPN, CDR2 SVGIG (reference sequence). Trimming cost V 0 bases and J 2 bases, with 8 bases left between them. In DNA, the CDR3 is TGTGCCTGGAGTGTTGGGGGCGCCTATAATTCACCCCTCCACTTT. This encodes CAWSVGGAYNSPLHF.

This clonotype was observed at least ten times. The CDR3 spells CASSGNRGNEQFF. DNA of the CDR3: TGTGCCAGCAGTGGGAACAGGGGTAATGAGCAGTTCTTC. J is TRBJ2-1 and V is TRBV12-3 or TRBV12-4; 7 bases fit TRBD1. After removal of 5 bases from V and 7 bases from J, the junction contained 5 bases not matched to a gene. CDR3 length equals 13 residues.

The chain couples TRBV12-3 or TRBV12-4 to TRBJ2-7; D gene unclear. The CDR3 runs 15 residues. Trimming shortened V by 5 bases and J by 7 bases, and 21 bases separated the two germline ends. The CDR3 is CASSPGESEVREQYF. CDR3 sequence (DNA): TGTGCCAGCAGTCCTGGAGAGAGTGAAGTACGAGAGCAGTACTTC.

This clonotype turned up a few times. CDR3 region: CASKLAGPYNEQFF. The CDR3 region has the DNA TGTGCCAGCAAACTAGCGGGACCCTACAATGAGCAGTTCTTC. The chain links TRBV6-4 to TRBJ2-1; 10 bases match TRBD2. V shed 7 bases and J 2 bases; nucleotides not matched to a gene: 2. Germline loops: CDR1 MRHNA, CDR2 SNTAGT. CDR3 length: 14 residues.

The chain links TRBV28 to TRBJ1-1; weak D call: TRBD1 (6 bases). Germline V gene sequence: CDR1 MDHEN, CDR2 SYDVKM. V was clipped by 7 bases and J by 11 bases, with 14 bases between them. This CDR3 has 11 residues. The DNA of the CDR3 is TGTGCCAGCAACCAGGGGTTTTTCGCTTTCTTT. This encodes CASNQGFFAFF.

The chain links TRBV19 to TRBJ2-3; the match to TRBD2 covers 10 bases. Germline CDR1 is LNHDA and CDR2 is SQIVND (reference sequence). The CDR3 consists of 20 residues. Losses at the gene ends were 5 bases for V and 0 bases for J; bases not matched to a gene: 17. CDR3 loop: CASSPRGSGRFSGSTDTQYF. The CDR3 DNA sequence: TGTGCCAGTAGTCCACGGGGTAGCGGGAGGTTCTCAGGGAGCACAGATACGCAGTATTTT.

This clonotype appeared a few times. The chain is built from TRBV3-1 and TRBJ2-5; D not resolved. V was trimmed by 8 bases and J by 4 bases, leaving 11 bases between them. Per germline, CDR1 LGHDT and CDR2 YNNKEL (reference sequence). The CDR3 has 12 residues. The CDR3 sequence is CASGLSTETQYF. The DNA of the CDR3 is TGTGCCAGCGGGCTTTCTACAGAGACCCAGTACTTC.

This clonotype appeared many times. This sequence joins TRBV7-8 and TRBJ1-5; 7 nucleotides match TRBD1. This CDR3 contains 17 residues. Germline CDR1 is SGHVS and CDR2 is FQNEAQ. Trimming removed 1 base from V and 0 bases from J; junction bases left unmatched: 6. The CDR3 loop reads CASSLEIPGGSNQPQHF. The CDR3 DNA sequence: TGTGCCAGCAGCTTAGAGATACCAGGGGGTAGCAATCAGCCCCAGCATTTT.

The chain recombines TRBV25-1 with TRBJ2-1; D could derive from TRBD1 or TRBD2 (5 bases each). Between the trimmed V and J ends, which lost 9 bases and 4 bases, there was a span of 22 bases. The CDR3 totals 16 residues. Germline assignment: CDR1 MGHDK and CDR2 SYGVNS. This CDR3 reads CASLGVGDGPYNEQFF. Written as DNA, the CDR3 is TGTGCCAGTCTAGGGGTAGGGGACGGACCTTACAATGAGCAGTTCTTC.

This clonotype has only a few counts. V usage is TRBV20-1 and J usage is TRBJ2-5, with TRBD2 identical over 10 bases. This CDR3 comprises 21 residues. The J segment lost 1 base and the V segment lost 2 bases, leaving 22 bases of the junction unmatched. Germline V gene lookup returns CDR1 DFQATT and CDR2 SNEGSKA (reference sequence). The CDR3 loop is CSARRQTSSFRSGRAQETQYF. DNA of the CDR3: TGCAGTGCTAGACGACAGACCAGTAGCTTTAGAAGCGGGAGGGCCCAAGAGACCCAGTACTTC.

This clonotype came up a few times. V is TRBV5-6 and J is TRBJ1-1; D gene ambiguous. Looked up from germline, CDR1 is SGHDT and CDR2 is YYEEEE. V was trimmed by 3 bases and J by 0 bases, leaving 12 bases between them. This CDR3 is built from 15 residues. The CDR3: CASSWWASMNTEAFF. CDR3 nucleotide sequence: TGTGCCAGCAGCTGGTGGGCATCCATGAACACTGAAGCTTTCTTT. Full variable domain (remainder filled in from reference TRBV5-6 and TRBJ1-1): DAGVTQSPTHLIKTRGQQVTLRCSPKSGHDTVSWYQQALGQGPQFIFQYYEEEERQRGNFPDRFSGHQFPNYSSELNVNALLLGDSALYLCASSWWASMNTEAFFGQGTRLTVV.

This clonotype was found many times. The chain recombines TRBV19 with TRBJ1-1; TRBD1 is a possible D gene (6 bases). The CDR3 covers 14 residues. V gave up 9 bases and J gave up 0 bases, with 14 bases separating them. The germline V gene encodes CDR1 LNHDA and CDR2 SQIVND (reference sequence). The CDR3 region has the DNA TGTGCCAGCAGTCCCACAGGGATGAACACTGAAGCTTTCTTT. Amino acids: CASSPTGMNTEAFF.

In its sample, this clonotype was seen once. The V gene is TRBV10-3, the J gene TRBJ2-1, with a possible D match to TRBD1 (6 bases). Trimming stripped 11 bases from V and 5 bases from J, with 13 bases between. The CDR3 contains 12 residues. In germline, CDR1 is ENHRY, CDR2 SYGVKD. The CDR3, as DNA: TGTGCCGCCATCACAGGGAACAATGAGCAGTTCTTC. Its translation: CAAITGNNEQFF.

This clonotype was recorded a few times. The rearrangement links TRBV18 to TRBJ2-1, with a possible D match to TRBD1 (5 bases). CDR1 is KGHSH, CDR2 LQKENI, per germline. V was trimmed by 3 bases and J by 10 bases, leaving 16 bases between them. The CDR3 has 14 residues. The CDR3 spells CASSPVGQYEEQFF. For the CDR3, the DNA is TGTGCCAGCTCACCCGTGGGGCAGTATGAGGAGCAGTTCTTC.

The chain combines TRBV18 with TRBJ1-2; tentatively, D is TRBD1 (6 bases). The germline V and J ends were trimmed by 5 bases and 3 bases, with 16 bases remaining between them. The germline V gene has CDR1 KGHSH and CDR2 LQKENI. The CDR3 length is 15 residues. As DNA, the CDR3 is TGTGCCAGCTCAAATTACAGGGTAAAGGACTATGGCTACACCTTC. Its protein is CASSNYRVKDYGYTF.

Concerning this clonotype: The germline gene is not matched at one end of the junction; a read error may be the cause. This chain links TRBV20-1 with TRBJ2-7; 11 bases agree with TRBD2. Germline assignment: CDR1 DFQATT and CDR2 SNEGSKA (reference sequence). The CDR3 contains 16 residues. The CDR3 loop is CSARVAGGPKSYEQYF. The DNA for the CDR3 is TGCAGTGCTAGGGTAGCGGGAGGGCCTAAATCCTACGAGCAGTACTTT.

A single count supports this clonotype. This may come from a read error, since a much larger clone is one base off. The chain joins TRBV11-2 to TRBJ1-2, with D maybe TRBD1 (6 bases). V was trimmed by 5 bases and J by 8 bases, leaving 15 bases between them. The CDR3 length is 13 residues. CDR1 is SGHAT, CDR2 FQNNGV, per germline. In DNA form, the CDR3 reads TGTGCCAGCAGCCGGGCAGGGGCGAAAGGCTACACCTTC. Protein sequence: CASSRAGAKGYTF. The whole variable domain, remainder taken from reference TRBV11-2 and TRBJ1-2, is EAGVAQSPRYKIIEKRQSVAFWCNPISGHATLYWYQQILGQGPKLLIQFQNNGVVDDSQLPKDRFSAERLKGVDSTLKIQPAKLEDSAVYLCASSRAGAKGYTFGSGTRLTVV.

The rearrangement joins TRBV6-5 to TRBJ2-7; D may match TRBD1 or TRBD2 (6 bases each). This CDR3 has 16 amino acids. Trimming cost V 2 bases and J 7 bases, with 21 bases left between them. Germline V gene lookup returns CDR1 MNHEY and CDR2 SVGAGI. CDR3 sequence (DNA): TGTGCCAGCAGTTACACCCCGAGTTGGGGGGCCGGGGAGCAGTACTTC. As protein: CASSYTPSWGAGEQYF.